Presented here are 14 T cell receptor beta chains from one specimen sequenced in a study of metastatic and nonmetastatic thyroid tumors. TCRdb re-called clones from the PCR reads using MiXCR. The repertoire holds tens of thousands of clones, with around 15% as singletons. Prior to thyroid surgery, none of the patients had received any treatment. Sequencing input: blood. The receptors originated from a male donor with papillary thyroid cancer or a benign thyroid nodule (not recorded which). Some clones in this sample may be carry-over from other donors' samples.

There are many counts of this clone. The genes are TRBV19 and TRBJ2-1, with D perhaps matching TRBD1 (6 bases). CDR3 length equals 16 residues. The ends were cut back, 2 bases at V and 0 bases at J, with 11 bases in the middle. Germline assignment: CDR1 LNHDA and CDR2 SQIVND (reference sequence). CDR3 bases: TGTGCCAGTAGTATATCGACAGGCAGCTCCTACAATGAGCAGTTCTTC. Its translation: CASSISTGSSYNEQFF.

This clone was detected a few times. Other nucleotide sequences in the sample specify the same CDR3. The rearrangement joins TRBV20-1 to TRBJ2-5; TRBD1 agrees at 8 bases. V shed 3 bases, J shed 5 bases, and the junction held 5 bases outside the gene matches. Germline values: CDR1 DFQATT, CDR2 SNEGSKA (reference sequence). CDR3 length equals 13 residues. The CDR3 spells CSARTGVGETQYF. The CDR3 nucleotides are TGCAGTGCTAGGACAGGGGTCGGGGAGACCCAGTACTTC.

Points on this clone: The junction differs from germline at one of its ends, possibly a read error. The gene calls are TRBV5-1 and TRBJ2-7; D may be TRBD1 or TRBD2 (5 bases each). CDR3 length: 14 amino acids. Germline V gives CDR1 SGHRS, CDR2 YFSETQ. The DNA for the CDR3 is TGCGCCAGTGGCATTGGGGGACGGAACTACGATCAGTACTTC. This gives the protein CASGIGGRNYDQYF. Together with reference TRBV5-1 and TRBJ2-7, the CDR3 gives the full variable domain: KAGVTQTPRYLIKTRGQQVTLSCSPISGHRSVSWYQQTPGQGLQFLFEYFSETQRNKGNFPGRFSGRQFSNSRSEMNVSTLELGDSALYLCASGIGGRNYDQYFGPGTRLTVT.

The chain combines TRBV6-2 or TRBV6-3 with TRBJ2-2; no definite D call. Germline V gene data show CDR1 as MNHEY and CDR2 as SVGEGT. The CDR3 has 14 amino acids. Trimming took 2 bases from V and 8 from J, leaving 12 bases between them. The CDR3 region has the DNA TGTGCCAGCAGTTACGCTTTGTTGGCAGGGGAGCTGTTTTTT. As protein: CASSYALLAGELFF.

The sample holds a few counts of this clone. CDR3 bases: TGTGCCAGCTCCTCGGGAGCCAGTGGTTACGAGCAGTACTTC. Its translation: CASSSGASGYEQYF. This sequence joins TRBV6-1 and TRBJ2-7, with a possible D match to TRBD2 (6 bases). In germline, CDR1 is MNHNS, CDR2 SASEGT. The V gene lost 8 bases and the J gene lost 4 bases, with 18 bases spanning the gap. This CDR3 has 14 residues.

This clone was recorded at least ten times. The V call is TRBV11-2, the J call TRBJ2-7, with no clear D. Trimming took 0 bases from V and 3 from J, leaving 6 bases between them. Germline V gene lookup returns CDR1 SGHAT and CDR2 FQNNGV. CDR3 length: 13 residues. CDR3 residues: CASSLEDDYEQYF. CDR3 DNA: TGTGCCAGCAGCTTAGAGGATGACTACGAGCAGTACTTC.

A note on this clone: This may be a read error, as it is one base from a much larger clone. Other nucleotide sequences in the sample specify the same CDR3. The rearrangement links TRBV5-6 to TRBJ2-7; D gene ambiguous. Trimming removed 1 base from V and 1 base from J, with 6 bases in between. The germline V gene has CDR1 SGHDT and CDR2 YYEEEE. The CDR3 spans 13 residues. The CDR3 loop is CASSLWGSYEQYV. In nucleotides, the CDR3 is TGTGCCAGCAGCTTGTGGGGTTCCTACGAGCAGTACGTC.

This clone has just one count. With a much larger clone just one base away, this may be a read error. The genes are TRBV11-1 and TRBJ2-6; D is perhaps TRBD1 (6 bases). The CDR3 has 16 amino acids. Trimming pared 7 bases from V and 1 base from J, leaving 14 bases between. CDR1 is SGHAT and CDR2 is FQDESV in the germline V gene (reference sequence). CDR3 in amino acids: CASIPFRGSGANVLTF. CDR3 DNA: TGTGCCAGCATCCCATTCAGGGGATCTGGGGCCAACGTCCTGACTTTC.

This clone appeared many times. The chain combines TRBV16 with TRBJ1-2; D is unclear. CDR1 is KGHSY and CDR2 is FQNENV in the germline V gene. Trimming left V 5 bases short and J 8 bases short, with 15 bases between. There are 13 residues in the CDR3. CDR3: CASSVDRVRGYTF. CDR3 DNA sequence: TGTGCCAGCAGCGTGGACCGGGTTAGGGGCTACACCTTC.

Many counts were recorded for this clone. J is TRBJ1-6 and V is TRBV2, with D perhaps matching TRBD1 (6 bases). Germline V lookup: CDR1 SNHLY, CDR2 FYNNEI. V shed 5 bases and J shed 11 bases, with 22 bases lying between them. The CDR3 has 16 residues. Here the CDR3 DNA reads TGTGCCAGCAGTAAGGGGGAACTACCAGGGTTCGCACCCCTCCACTTT. Translation: CASSKGELPGFAPLHF.

This clone showed up many times. The chain uses TRBV6-1 and TRBJ1-1; 10 bases align to TRBD1. After removal of 5 bases from V and 7 bases from J, the junction contained 7 bases not matched to a gene. Germline assignment: CDR1 MNHNS and CDR2 SASEGT. The CDR3 has 14 amino acids. CDR3 sequence reads: CASSQTGGVGEAFF. CDR3 bases: TGTGCCAGCAGTCAGACAGGGGGCGTGGGTGAAGCTTTCTTT.

This clone was recorded at least ten times. The rearrangement joins TRBV24-1 to TRBJ2-3; tentatively, D is TRBD1 or TRBD2 (6 bases each). V was pared by 0 bases and J by 8 bases, with 11 bases between. The CDR3 has 14 residues. Germline V gives CDR1 KGHDR, CDR2 SFDVKD. The CDR3 loop is CATSDLRGPGTQYF. The CDR3 DNA follows: TGTGCCACCAGTGATTTGCGGGGGCCAGGTACGCAGTATTTT.

Only a few counts were recorded for this clone. The V and J genes are TRBV12-3 or TRBV12-4 and TRBJ2-1, with TRBD2 identical over 7 bases. After removal of 3 bases from V and 7 bases from J, the junction contained 12 bases not matched to a gene. The length of the CDR3 is 16 residues. The CDR3: CASSFNIAGLRNEQFF. The CDR3 nucleotides read TGTGCCAGCAGTTTTAATATAGCGGGCCTTCGGAATGAGCAGTTCTTC.

This clone occurred many times. The chain is built from TRBV6-2 or TRBV6-3 and TRBJ1-4; no firm D call. The V gene's germline CDR1 is MNHEY and CDR2 SVGEGT. The CDR3 has 15 amino acids. Trimming left V 2 bases short and J 2 bases short, with 9 bases between. The DNA of the CDR3 is TGTGCCAGCAGTTACCCTACCGGTACTAATGAAAAACTGTTTTTT. It specifies CASSYPTGTNEKLFF.